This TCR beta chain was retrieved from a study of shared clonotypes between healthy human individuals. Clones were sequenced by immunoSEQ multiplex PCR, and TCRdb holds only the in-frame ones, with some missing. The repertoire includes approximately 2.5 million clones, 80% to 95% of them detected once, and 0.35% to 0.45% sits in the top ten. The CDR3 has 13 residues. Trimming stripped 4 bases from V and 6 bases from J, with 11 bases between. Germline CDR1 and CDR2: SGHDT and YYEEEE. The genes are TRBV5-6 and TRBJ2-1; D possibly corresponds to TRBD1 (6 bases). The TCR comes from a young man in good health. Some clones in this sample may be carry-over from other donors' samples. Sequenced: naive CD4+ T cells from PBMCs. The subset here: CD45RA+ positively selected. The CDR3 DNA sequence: TGTGCCAGCAGCCTTGACAGGCCCAATGAGCAGTTCTTC. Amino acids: CASSLDRPNEQFF.